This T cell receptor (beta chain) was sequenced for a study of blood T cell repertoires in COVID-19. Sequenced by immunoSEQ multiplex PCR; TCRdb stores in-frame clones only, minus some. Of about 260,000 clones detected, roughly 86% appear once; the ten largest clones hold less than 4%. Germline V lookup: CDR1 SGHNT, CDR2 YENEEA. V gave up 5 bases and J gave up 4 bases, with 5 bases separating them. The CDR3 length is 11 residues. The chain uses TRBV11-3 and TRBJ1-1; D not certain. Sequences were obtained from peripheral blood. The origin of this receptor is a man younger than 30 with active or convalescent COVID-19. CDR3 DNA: TGTGCCAGCAGCAGAGGCACTGAAGCTTTCTTT. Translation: CASSRGTEAFF.